This paragraph reports one T cell receptor beta chain. What it binds is not known. TCRdb redid the calling of the 5' RACE reads with MiXCR, one entry per CDR3 protein. The sample comprises 300,000 to 400,000 distinct CDR3 sequences, around 28% of which are singletons, and 13% rests with the top ten. This entry comes from a study of T-cell memory formation after mild COVID-19. Study-level findings and limits: Researchers report contracting CD4+ clones mostly in CM and EM, with CD8+ clones in EMRA.

V lost 0 bases and J lost 2; bases outside the gene matches: 5. The germline V gene has CDR1 MNHNY and CDR2 SVGAGI (reference sequence). This CDR3 is 16 amino acids long. The TCR was taken from an adult woman who had mild COVID-19 (a few samples of this study predate the infection). Cell type and time point are not known. The sequenced sample consisted of PBMCs or a T cell subset sorted from them (not recorded which). The chain employs TRBV6-6 and TRBJ2-3, with 7 positions matching TRBD2. As DNA, the CDR3 is TGTGCCAGCAGTTACTCGGTGAGCGGGATCACAGATACGCAGTATTTT. It codes for CASSYSVSGITDTQYF.